A single sample gave rise to the 18 T cell receptor beta chains below, sequenced in a study of T cells in Graves' hyperthyroidism and ophthalmopathy. Amplification targeted TCR beta CDR3 regions from RNA transcripts. Carried out on the TCR CDR3, a first-round RT-PCR used the HTBI primer set. A single record per CDR3 protein comes from TCRdb applying MiXCR to the multiplex PCR reads. The data show around 500,000 distinct CDR3 sequences, around an eighth seen once. Sequencing input: blood. All receptors derive from a woman younger than 35 with Graves' hyperthyroidism.

The sample holds many counts of this clonotype. The chain joins TRBV5-1 to TRBJ2-7; TRBD1 is a possible D gene (5 bases). CDR3 size: 15 residues. V shed 4 bases and J shed 2 bases, with 16 bases lying between them. Looked up from germline, CDR1 is SGHRS and CDR2 is YFSETQ. The CDR3 sequence is CASSQGAWKTYEQYF. The DNA for the CDR3 is TGCGCCAGCAGCCAGGGTGCGTGGAAAACCTACGAGCAGTACTTC.

The J gene is TRBJ2-7, the V gene TRBV27; TRBD2 matches 7 bases. Unmatched junction bases numbered 10, after V lost 6 bases and J lost 5 bases. CDR1 MNHEY and CDR2 SMNVEV come from the germline V gene (reference sequence). The CDR3 covers 14 residues. The CDR3 nucleotides are TGTGCCAGCAGAGGTCTGGGGAGGGTCCACGAGCAGTACTTC. It encodes CASRGLGRVHEQYF.

This chain uses TRBV9 with TRBJ1-1; D is undetermined. This CDR3 region has 15 residues. Germline V CDR1 and CDR2: SGDLS, YYNGEE. Deletions cut 4 bases from V and 0 bases from J, with 13 bases between. The CDR3 DNA reads TGTGCCAGCAGCCCAAAGCCGGGCATGAACACTGAAGCTTTCTTT. Protein product: CASSPKPGMNTEAFF. The full variable domain, with the rest looked up from reference TRBV9 and TRBJ1-1, is DSGVTQTPKHLITATGQRVTLRCSPRSGDLSVYWYQQSLDQGLQFLIQYYNGEERAKGNILERFSAQQFPDLHSELNLSSLELGDSALYFCASSPKPGMNTEAFFGQGTRLTVV.

This clonotype was found many times. V is TRBV30 and J is TRBJ1-4, with 8 bases that match TRBD1. The CDR3 runs to 18 residues. Germline values: CDR1 GTSNPN, CDR2 SVGIG (reference sequence). V lost 2 bases to trimming and J lost 6 bases; unmatched junction nucleotides: 17. CDR3 nucleotide sequence: TGTGCCTGGAGTTCAGGATTCTGGACAGGGACAAGTGATGAAAAACTGTTTTTT. Its protein is CAWSSGFWTGTSDEKLFF.

This chain links TRBV7-9 with TRBJ2-2; D is perhaps TRBD2 (5 bases). The CDR3 contains 16 residues. Trimming pared 1 base from V and 5 bases from J, leaving 14 bases between. Germline V gene data show CDR1 as SEHNR and CDR2 as FQNEAQ (reference sequence). This CDR3 reads CASSLGGEPGTGELFF. The CDR3 nucleotides are TGTGCCAGCAGCTTAGGTGGCGAGCCGGGGACCGGGGAGCTGTTTTTT.

The chain is built from TRBV7-2 and TRBJ2-3; 8 bases agree with TRBD2. Trimming took 5 bases from V and 6 from J; bases not matched to a gene: 10. In germline, CDR1 is SGHTA, CDR2 FQGNSA. There are 15 residues in the CDR3. CDR3 sequence: CASSPAGEWVDTQYF. CDR3 in DNA: TGTGCCAGCAGCCCAGCGGGAGAGTGGGTGGATACGCAGTATTTT.

This clonotype was seen ten or more times. The chain has TRBV12-3 or TRBV12-4 and TRBJ1-2; 8 bases map to TRBD1. The CDR3 is made up of 15 amino acids. Trimming cost V 3 bases and J 4 bases; bases outside gene matches: 7. The chain's CDR3 is CASSFSRTGGYGYTF. The CDR3 coding sequence is TGTGCCAGCAGTTTCAGTCGTACAGGGGGCTATGGCTACACCTTC.

A few counts support this clonotype. V is TRBV5-1 and J is TRBJ2-7, with D possibly TRBD2 on 5 matching bases. This CDR3 is built from 15 residues. V was shortened by 4 bases and J by 2 bases, with 16 bases between the two germline ends. Germline-derived CDR1 and CDR2 are SGHRS and YFSETQ. This CDR3 is CASSHGLLGPYEQYF. CDR3 coding DNA: TGCGCCAGCAGCCATGGACTCCTCGGGCCCTACGAGCAGTACTTC.

This chain uses TRBV29-1 with TRBJ1-5; 7 bases align to TRBD1. V gave up 7 bases and J gave up 7 bases; unmatched junction bases: 7. Germline V CDR1 and CDR2: SQVTM, ANQGSEA. The CDR3 loop spans 12 amino acids. CDR3 bases: TGCAGCGCCCAAGCGACAGGGCAGCCCCAGCATTTT. Amino acids: CSAQATGQPQHF. Complete variable domain (other parts from reference TRBV29-1 and TRBJ1-5): SAVISQKPSRDICQRGTSLTIQCQVDSQVTMMFWYRQQPGQSLTLIATANQGSEATYESGFVIDKFPISRPNLTFSTLTVSNMSPEDSSIYLCSAQATGQPQHFGDGTRLSIL.

Worth noting for this clonotype: Since a much larger clone is just one base distant, this may be a read error. The CDR3 nucleotides read TGTGCCTGGAGTTCCGGATTTAGATACACCTTC. Amino acids: CAWSSGFRYTF. The chain uses TRBV30 and TRBJ1-2; D remains unclear. The V gene's germline CDR1 is GTSNPN and CDR2 SVGIG (reference sequence). V was clipped by 2 bases and J by 11 bases, with 12 bases between them. CDR3 size: 11 residues.

In this sample, this clonotype turned up a few times. The chain uses TRBV29-1 and TRBJ2-2; 7 bases are a match to TRBD2. With V trimmed by 4 bases and J by 2 bases, 7 bases remained unmatched. Germline loops: CDR1 SQVTM, CDR2 ANQGSEA. CDR3 length: 15 residues. This chain's CDR3 is CSVVGGARNTGELFF. The CDR3 DNA reads TGCAGCGTTGTGGGAGGGGCGCGAAACACCGGGGAGCTGTTTTTT.

This clonotype was found many times. This CDR3 is CASSQAPVGEREAIGNEQFF. The CDR3, as DNA: TGTGCCAGCAGCCAAGCTCCGGTTGGCGAGCGGGAGGCCATCGGGAATGAGCAGTTCTTC. The rearrangement links TRBV3-1 to TRBJ2-1, with 9 bases matching TRBD2. Trimming took 1 base from V and 7 from J; bases not matched to a gene: 20. The CDR3 contains 20 residues. The germline gives CDR1 LGHDT, CDR2 YNNKEL (reference sequence).

The chain combines TRBV28 with TRBJ2-3; 11 bases are shared with TRBD2. V lost 3 bases, J lost 5 bases, and 7 bases stayed unmatched. The CDR3 covers 16 residues. Germline V gene lookup returns CDR1 MDHEN and CDR2 SYDVKM. The chain's CDR3 is CASSFRTSGRKDTQYF. DNA of the CDR3: TGTGCCAGCAGTTTTAGGACTAGCGGGCGTAAAGATACGCAGTATTTT.

There are a few counts of this clonotype. The chain has TRBV6-1 and TRBJ2-1, with D unresolved. This CDR3 region has 13 residues. Looked up from germline, CDR1 is MNHNS and CDR2 is SASEGT. The V end was cut by 7 bases, the J end by 3 bases, with 10 bases between. The CDR3 protein is CASNLNIYNEQFF. For the CDR3, the DNA is TGTGCCAGCAATCTCAACATCTACAATGAGCAGTTCTTC.

In this sample, this clonotype turned up many times. V gene TRBV11-2 combines with J gene TRBJ1-2; D is perhaps TRBD1 (6 bases). The V end was cut by 4 bases, the J end by 8 bases, with 17 bases between. Germline V lookup: CDR1 SGHAT, CDR2 FQNNGV. This CDR3 spans 14 amino acids. The CDR3 spells CASSSQRGGLGYTF. The CDR3 nucleotides are TGTGCCAGCAGCTCCCAAAGGGGGGGTCTGGGCTACACCTTC.

This clonotype was observed at least ten times. The chain is built from TRBV7-8 and TRBJ1-2, with D maybe TRBD1 (6 bases). This CDR3 is built from 15 residues. V was pared by 1 base and J by 2 bases, with 11 bases between. Germline values: CDR1 SGHVS, CDR2 FQNEAQ. DNA for the CDR3: TGTGCCAGCAGCTTAGGACAGGCCGAAAACTATGGCTACACCTTC. Amino acid sequence: CASSLGQAENYGYTF.

In this sample, this clonotype turned up many times. The chain links TRBV24-1 to TRBJ2-2, with 8 bases that match TRBD2. The CDR3 runs to 13 residues. The J segment lost 8 bases and the V segment lost 2 bases, leaving 0 bases of the junction unmatched. CDR1 is KGHDR, CDR2 SFDVKD, per germline. CDR3 region: CATSDSSGGELFF. The DNA for the CDR3 is TGTGCCACCAGTGATTCTAGCGGGGGGGAGCTGTTTTTT.

This clonotype was detected ten times or more. The rearrangement links TRBV12-3 or TRBV12-4 to TRBJ1-2; no clear D. The germline V and J ends were trimmed by 2 bases and 7 bases, with 8 bases remaining between them. The CDR3 length is 12 residues. The CDR3 DNA reads TGTGCCAGCAGTTTATTAACTCGTGGCTACACCTTC. Translating gives CASSLLTRGYTF.